What follows are 30 T cell receptor beta chains derived from one specimen sequenced in a study of CD8 T cells in ankylosing spondylitis. Notes on the study in general: Among TCR beta sequences, a motif of eight highly homologous variants appeared characteristic of ankylosing spondylitis blood.

Each CDR3 protein gets one entry after TCRdb re-called the 5' RACE reads with MiXCR. The table records over 600,000 distinct CDR3 sequences, roughly 19% of them present only once. Their cognate antigens are unknown. Sequencing was carried out using blood, either unsorted or a sorted T cell fraction (not recorded which). Receptors originate from a male donor with ankylosing spondylitis.

This chain joins TRBV11-3 and TRBJ2-1; no definite D call. Trimming pared 0 bases from V and 6 bases from J, leaving 9 bases between. This CDR3 spans 14 amino acids. Looked up from germline, CDR1 is SGHNT and CDR2 is YENEEA. As DNA, the CDR3 is TGTGCCAGCAGCTTAGATCCCACCGTCAATGAGCAGTTCTTC. It encodes CASSLDPTVNEQFF. The full variable domain, its missing parts supplied by reference TRBV11-3 and TRBJ2-1, is EAGVVQSPRYKIIEKKQPVAFWCNPISGHNTLYWYLQNLGQGPELLIRYENEEAVDDSQLPKDRFSAERLKGVDSTLKIQPAELGDSAVYLCASSLDPTVNEQFFGPGTRLTVL.

This clonotype turned up a few times. The gene calls are TRBV20-1 and TRBJ2-4; D remains ambiguous. CDR3 length: 13 amino acids. Germline lookup yields CDR1 DFQATT and CDR2 SNEGSKA (reference sequence). Trimming removed 3 bases from V and 7 bases from J, with 13 bases in between. CDR3 sequence: CSASLPLNNIQYF. In DNA, the CDR3 is TGCAGTGCTAGTCTACCCTTAAATAACATTCAGTACTTC.

There are a few counts of this clonotype. The J gene is TRBJ2-7, the V gene TRBV28; TRBD2 aligns across 9 bases. Germline CDR1 reads MDHEN; CDR2 reads SYDVKM. The V segment lost 8 bases and the J segment 4 bases; nucleotides outside the gene matches: 27. The CDR3 loop spans 20 amino acids. CDR3 region: CASFPPWSGYRLAAGYEQYF. The CDR3 DNA is TGTGCCAGCTTCCCACCATGGTCCGGATACAGACTAGCGGCGGGGTACGAGCAGTACTTC.

The chain is built from TRBV28 and TRBJ2-7; D might be TRBD2 (5 bases). Germline V gene lookup returns CDR1 MDHEN and CDR2 SYDVKM. Trimming took off 5 bases at V and 3 bases at J, with 11 bases between the two ends. This CDR3 contains 13 residues. The CDR3 DNA follows: TGTGCCAGCAGTAGCGGTTCTCTCTACGAGCAGTACTTC. Translation: CASSSGSLYEQYF. Together with reference TRBV28 and TRBJ2-7, the CDR3 gives the full variable domain: DVKVTQSSRYLVKRTGEKVFLECVQDMDHENMFWYRQDPGLGLRLIYFSYDVKMKEKGDIPEGYSVSREKKERFSLILESASTNQTSMYLCASSSGSLYEQYFGPGTRLTVT.

This clonotype was recorded once. The rearrangement links TRBV6-2 or TRBV6-3 to TRBJ1-4; no firm D call. Trimming removed 6 bases from V and 0 bases from J, with 11 bases in between. Germline V gene lookup returns CDR1 MNHEY and CDR2 SVGEGT. The CDR3 contains 15 residues. The CDR3 region is CASSRREPTNEKLFF. The CDR3 region has the DNA TGTGCCAGCAGCCGAAGAGAACCAACTAATGAAAAACTGTTTTTT.

V usage is TRBV18 and J usage is TRBJ2-1; 9 nucleotides line up with TRBD2. Unmatched junction bases numbered 10, after V lost 6 bases and J lost 4 bases. The CDR3 loop spans 16 amino acids. Germline CDR1 reads KGHSH; CDR2 reads LQKENI. The DNA of the CDR3 is TGTGCCAGCTCCCCTCCTACTAGCGGGCGTTACAATGAGCAGTTCTTC. Its translation is CASSPPTSGRYNEQFF. The complete variable domain, with remaining parts taken from reference TRBV18 and TRBJ2-1, reads NAGVMQNPRHLVRRRGQEARLRCSPMKGHSHVYWYRQLPEEGLKFMVYLQKENIIDESGMPKERFSAEFPKEGPSILRIQQVVRGDSAAYFCASSPPTSGRYNEQFFGPGTRLTVL.

The V and J genes are TRBV4-1 and TRBJ2-7; maybe TRBD2 (6 bases). V was cut by 3 bases and J by 2 bases, with 17 bases left in between. The CDR3 runs 16 residues. CDR1 and CDR2 (germline): MGHRA, YSYEKL. In DNA form, the CDR3 reads TGCGCCAGCAGCCAGCCTACTAGCAGGGCTCCCTACGAGCAGTACTTC. This gives the protein CASSQPTSRAPYEQYF.

In this sample, this clonotype turned up a few times. This chain connects TRBV7-9 to TRBJ2-2; D is unresolved. The germline V gene has CDR1 SEHNR and CDR2 FQNEAQ (reference sequence). CDR3 size: 15 residues. V gave up 4 bases and J gave up 4 bases, with 13 bases separating them. CDR3 in DNA: TGTGCCAGCAGCTCCAAGGGCATCCTCACCGGGGAGCTGTTTTTT. The encoded protein is CASSSKGILTGELFF.

A few counts support this clonotype. The chain combines TRBV27 with TRBJ2-7; D is undetermined. The germline V and J ends were trimmed by 1 base and 1 base, with 8 bases remaining between them. The CDR3 loop spans 14 amino acids. The germline V gene encodes CDR1 MNHEY and CDR2 SMNVEV (reference sequence). CDR3 bases: TGTGCCAGCAGTTTATTTGGGGATTCCTACGAGCAGTACTTC. It is translated as CASSLFGDSYEQYF.

The chain employs TRBV6-1 and TRBJ2-1, with D hard to call. The V end lost 3 bases, the J end lost 8 bases, and 14 bases lay between the germline ends. The CDR3 contains 14 residues. The germline V gene has CDR1 MNHNS and CDR2 SASEGT. The CDR3 spells CASSEGSKGDEQFF. The CDR3 nucleotides read TGTGCCAGCAGTGAGGGATCCAAGGGCGATGAGCAGTTCTTC.

In its sample, this clonotype was seen a few times. The DNA for the CDR3 is TGTGCCAGCAGTTACTCGAGCCCAATTGGTAACAATGAGCAGTTCTTC. Its translation is CASSYSSPIGNNEQFF. The rearrangement uses TRBV6-5 and TRBJ2-1, with D unresolved. This CDR3 comprises 16 residues. The germline V gene encodes CDR1 MNHEY and CDR2 SVGAGI. Trimming cost V 0 bases and J 5 bases, with 14 bases left between them.

The CDR3 DNA follows: TGTGCCAGCGACTTGGGACTGGGGGTGGGTGAGCAGTTCTTC. Translation gives CASDLGLGVGEQFF. The genes are TRBV2 and TRBJ2-1; tentative D call: TRBD2 (6 bases). The germline gives CDR1 SNHLY, CDR2 FYNNEI. The ends were cut back, 8 bases at V and 9 bases at J, with 20 bases in the middle. This CDR3 has 14 residues.

The sample holds many counts of this clonotype. This chain connects TRBV7-9 to TRBJ2-3; 9 bases map to TRBD2. With 3 bases clipped from V and 1 base from J, the junction kept 2 bases outside the gene matches. CDR1 and CDR2 from the germline V gene are SEHNR and FQNEAQ (reference sequence). The CDR3 has 15 amino acids. The CDR3 nucleotides are TGTGCCAGCAGCTTCTGGACTAGCGGCACAGATACGCAGTATTTT. Its protein product is CASSFWTSGTDTQYF.

CDR3 in amino acids: CASASQLSTIWTGELFF. The CDR3, as DNA: TGTGCTAGTGCCTCCCAACTATCGACCATTTGGACCGGGGAGCTGTTTTTT. The chain employs TRBV12-5 and TRBJ2-2; D not certain. Trimming shortened V by 7 bases and J by 5 bases, and 23 bases separated the two germline ends. Looked up from germline, CDR1 is LGHNT and CDR2 is FRNRAP. CDR3 size: 17 residues.

In this sample, this clonotype turned up a few times. CDR3 coding DNA: TGCAGCGTTGAAGTGGTAGCGGGGGATACGCAGTATTTT. Its translation: CSVEVVAGDTQYF. The chain is built from TRBV29-1 and TRBJ2-3; TRBD2 matches 8 bases. The J segment lost 6 bases and the V segment lost 1 base, leaving 3 bases of the junction unmatched. The CDR3 consists of 13 residues. The germline gives CDR1 SQVTM, CDR2 ANQGSEA.

The chain employs TRBV5-1 and TRBJ1-2, with D perhaps TRBD1 (6 bases). There are 16 residues in the CDR3. Trimming pared 3 bases from V and 2 bases from J, leaving 17 bases between. CDR1 SGHRS and CDR2 YFSETQ come from the germline V gene. CDR3 sequence (DNA): TGCGCCAGCAGCTCAACAGGGTCCCCGCTCAACTATGGCTACACCTTC. Translated: CASSSTGSPLNYGYTF.

The rearrangement links TRBV12-5 to TRBJ2-7; TRBD1 matches 8 bases. V shed 3 bases, J shed 5 bases, and the junction held 15 bases outside the gene matches. This CDR3 region has 17 residues. CDR1 LGHNT and CDR2 FRNRAP come from the germline V gene. CDR3 in DNA: TGTGCTAGTGGTTTCCCCGGCTTAGGACAGGGCAACCACGAGCAGTACTTC. Amino acid sequence: CASGFPGLGQGNHEQYF.

The chain carries TRBV12-3 or TRBV12-4 and TRBJ1-2; 8 bases are shared with TRBD1. The CDR3 runs 16 residues. Germline trimming cut 6 bases from V and 0 bases from J; bases unmatched to any gene: 9. The CDR3 sequence is CASRPGQVPSNYGYTF. CDR3 nucleotides: TGTGCCAGCAGGCCGGGACAGGTCCCTTCTAACTATGGCTACACCTTC.

This clonotype was seen more than once but under ten times. The chain is built from TRBV29-1 and TRBJ1-1; D might be TRBD1 (5 bases). The V end was cut by 7 bases, the J end by 1 base, with 13 bases between. CDR1 is SQVTM and CDR2 is ANQGSEA in the germline V gene. This CDR3 is 13 amino acids long. DNA of the CDR3: TGCAGCGCCGCAGGGAATAGGAACACTGAAGCTTTCTTT. Its protein is CSAAGNRNTEAFF.

This clonotype was detected a few times. CDR3 nucleotide sequence: TGTGCCATCAGTTCTACTAGCGGGAGTTTGAATGAGCAGTTCTTC. Protein product: CAISSTSGSLNEQFF. This chain uses TRBV10-3 with TRBJ2-1; 11 bases line up with TRBD2. Germline trimming cut 5 bases from V and 7 bases from J; bases unmatched to any gene: 7. The CDR3 extends over 15 amino acids. The V gene's germline CDR1 is ENHRY and CDR2 SYGVKD.

This clonotype showed up just a few times. V is TRBV7-3 and J is TRBJ2-1; 12 positions match TRBD2. V lost 1 base, J lost 0 bases, and 10 bases stayed unmatched. The germline V gene has CDR1 SGHTA and CDR2 FQGTGA. The CDR3 sequence is 20 residues long. CDR3 coding DNA: TGTGCCAGCAGCTTAATGCCCTCCGCTAGCGGGAGGGCCTCCTACAATGAGCAGTTCTTC. Its translation: CASSLMPSASGRASYNEQFF.

In this sample, this clonotype turned up a few times. The V gene is TRBV2, the J gene TRBJ2-7; 7 bases match TRBD1. CDR1 is SNHLY, CDR2 FYNNEI, per germline. The CDR3 loop spans 16 amino acids. V lost 6 bases and J lost 3; bases outside the gene matches: 14. The CDR3 is CASSPTTGTAIYEQYF. CDR3 bases: TGTGCCAGCAGCCCAACGACCGGGACAGCTATCTACGAGCAGTACTTC. The entire variable domain, with the rest obtained from reference TRBV2 and TRBJ2-7, is as follows: EPEVTQTPSHQVTQMGQEVILRCVPISNHLYFYWYRQILGQKVEFLVSFYNNEISEKSEIFDDQFSVERPDGSNFTLKIRSTKLEDSAMYFCASSPTTGTAIYEQYFGPGTRLTVT.

This clonotype was seen many times. The rearrangement links TRBV12-3 or TRBV12-4 to TRBJ2-1; D gene ambiguous. The CDR3 is made up of 12 amino acids. The V end was cut by 9 bases, the J end by 8 bases, with 14 bases between. CDR3 sequence (DNA): TGTGCCAGTACCTGGGGTGGGGATGAGCAGTTCTTC. The encoded protein is CASTWGGDEQFF.

This clonotype was counted between two and nine times. The rearrangement links TRBV5-1 to TRBJ2-7, with 11 bases matching TRBD2. Germline CDR1 SGHRS, CDR2 YFSETQ. The trim removed 2 bases at V and 0 bases at J, leaving 13 bases unmatched. This CDR3 region has 19 residues. The CDR3 DNA sequence: TGCGCCAGCAGCTTCGGCCCTACCGGGACTAGCGGTTACTCCTACGAGCAGTACTTC. Its translation is CASSFGPTGTSGYSYEQYF.

This clonotype was counted ten times or more. The rearrangement uses TRBV20-1 and TRBJ1-6; no definite D call. V was clipped by 7 bases and J by 13 bases, with 17 bases between them. The CDR3 is made up of 12 amino acids. The germline V gene has CDR1 DFQATT and CDR2 SNEGSKA (reference sequence). The CDR3 loop is CSGRVGSGPLHF. CDR3 sequence (DNA): TGCAGTGGGCGAGTGGGTTCGGGCCCCCTCCACTTT.

The rearrangement links TRBV28 to TRBJ2-7; the D call may be TRBD1 or TRBD2 (5 bases each). This CDR3 comprises 15 residues. The V end lost 3 bases, the J end lost 1 base, and 13 bases lay between the germline ends. Germline CDR1 and CDR2: MDHEN and SYDVKM. This chain's CDR3 is CASSFSRERSYEQYF. DNA of the CDR3: TGTGCCAGCAGTTTTTCCAGGGAGAGATCCTACGAGCAGTACTTC.

This clonotype was recorded at least ten times. V usage is TRBV6-1 and J usage is TRBJ2-2, with D perhaps given as TRBD1 or TRBD2 (6 bases each). V dropped 0 bases and J dropped 7 bases, with 12 bases sitting between them. In germline, CDR1 is MNHNS, CDR2 SASEGT. CDR3 length: 15 amino acids. The CDR3 DNA reads as TGTGCCAGCAGTGAAGCTCTAGGGGGAGGCGGGGAGCTGTTTTTT. Translation gives CASSEALGGGGELFF.

This clonotype was observed a few times. V is TRBV20-1 and J is TRBJ1-1, with D uncertain. Trimming pared 4 bases from V and 9 bases from J, leaving 9 bases between. This CDR3 region has 10 residues. The germline V gene has CDR1 DFQATT and CDR2 SNEGSKA (reference sequence). CDR3 protein: CSATPSQAFF. CDR3 nucleotides: TGCAGTGCTACACCCAGCCAAGCTTTCTTT.

V usage is TRBV5-1 and J usage is TRBJ1-4; 7 nucleotides align to TRBD1. In germline, CDR1 is SGHRS, CDR2 YFSETQ. The CDR3 runs 15 residues. V gave up 4 bases and J gave up 7 bases; unmatched junction bases: 10. In DNA, the CDR3 is TGCGCCAGCAGCCCCCAGGGGGATAGTAGTGAAAAACTGTTTTTT. This codes for CASSPQGDSSEKLFF.

The chain is built from TRBV12-3 or TRBV12-4 and TRBJ2-7, with a tentative D call TRBD1 (5 bases). V dropped 4 bases and J dropped 6 bases, with 19 bases sitting between them. The CDR3 contains 15 residues. The CDR3 loop is CASSWGSANTVEQYF. The CDR3 DNA is TGTGCCAGCAGTTGGGGCTCCGCAAATACGGTCGAGCAGTACTTC.